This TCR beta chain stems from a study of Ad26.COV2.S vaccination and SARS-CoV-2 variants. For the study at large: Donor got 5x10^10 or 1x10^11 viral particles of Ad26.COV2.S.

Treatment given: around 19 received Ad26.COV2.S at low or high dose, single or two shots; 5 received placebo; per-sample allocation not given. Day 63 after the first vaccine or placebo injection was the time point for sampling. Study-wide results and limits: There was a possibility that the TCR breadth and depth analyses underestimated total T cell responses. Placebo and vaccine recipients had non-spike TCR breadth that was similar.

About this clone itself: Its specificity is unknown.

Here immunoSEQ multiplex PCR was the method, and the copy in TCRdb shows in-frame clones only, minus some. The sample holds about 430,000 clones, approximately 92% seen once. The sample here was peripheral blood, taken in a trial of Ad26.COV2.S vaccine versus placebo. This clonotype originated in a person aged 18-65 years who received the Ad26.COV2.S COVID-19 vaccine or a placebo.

CDR3 nucleotides: TGTGCCAGCAGCTCACCGGGAAATTACTACGAGCAGTACTTC. This gives the protein CASSSPGNYYEQYF. This chain connects TRBV7-2 to TRBJ2-7, with D possibly TRBD2 on 5 matching bases. V lost 4 bases to trimming and J lost 3 bases, with 13 bases between them. The CDR3 length is 14 residues. Germline loops: CDR1 SGHTA, CDR2 FQGNSA.